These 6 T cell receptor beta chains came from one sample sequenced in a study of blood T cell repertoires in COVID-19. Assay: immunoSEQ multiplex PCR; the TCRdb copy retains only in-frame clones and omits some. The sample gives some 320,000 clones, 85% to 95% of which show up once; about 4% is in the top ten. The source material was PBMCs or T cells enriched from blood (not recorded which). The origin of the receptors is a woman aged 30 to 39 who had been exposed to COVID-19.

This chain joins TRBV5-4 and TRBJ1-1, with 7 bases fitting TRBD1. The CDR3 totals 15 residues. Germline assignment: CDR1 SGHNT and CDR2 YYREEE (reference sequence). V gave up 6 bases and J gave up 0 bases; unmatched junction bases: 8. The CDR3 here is CASKRDSQMNTEAFF. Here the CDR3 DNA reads TGTGCCAGCAAAAGGGACAGCCAGATGAACACTGAAGCTTTCTTT.

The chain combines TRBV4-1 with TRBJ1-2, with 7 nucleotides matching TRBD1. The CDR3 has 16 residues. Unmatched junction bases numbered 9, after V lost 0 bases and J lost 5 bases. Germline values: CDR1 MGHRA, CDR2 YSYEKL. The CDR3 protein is CASSQDPRPGGYGYTF. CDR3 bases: TGCGCCAGCAGCCAAGATCCTCGTCCAGGGGGTTATGGCTACACCTTC.

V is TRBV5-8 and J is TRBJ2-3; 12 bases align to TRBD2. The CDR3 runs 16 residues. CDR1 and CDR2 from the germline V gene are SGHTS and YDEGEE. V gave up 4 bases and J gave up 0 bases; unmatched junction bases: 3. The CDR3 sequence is CASSLGLAGSTDTQYF. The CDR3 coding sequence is TGTGCCAGCAGCCTAGGACTAGCGGGGAGCACAGATACGCAGTATTTT.

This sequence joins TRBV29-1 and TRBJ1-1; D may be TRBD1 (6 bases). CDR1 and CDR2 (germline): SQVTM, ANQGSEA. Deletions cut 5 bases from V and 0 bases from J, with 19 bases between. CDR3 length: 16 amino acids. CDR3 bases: TGCAGCGTTCTAAGCCTGGGGGGGCTGGTGAACACTGAAGCTTTCTTT. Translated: CSVLSLGGLVNTEAFF.

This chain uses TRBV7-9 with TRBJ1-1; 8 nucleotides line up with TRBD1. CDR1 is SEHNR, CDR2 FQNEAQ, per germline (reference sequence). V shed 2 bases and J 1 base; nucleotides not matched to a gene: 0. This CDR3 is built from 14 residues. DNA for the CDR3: TGTGCCAGCAGCTTACAGGGGGCGAACACTGAAGCTTTCTTT. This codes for CASSLQGANTEAFF.

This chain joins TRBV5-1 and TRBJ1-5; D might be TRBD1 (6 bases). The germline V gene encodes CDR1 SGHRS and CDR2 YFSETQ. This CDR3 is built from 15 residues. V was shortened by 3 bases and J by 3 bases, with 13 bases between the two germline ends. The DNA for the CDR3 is TGCGCCAGCAGCTCAGAGGGACACCTCAATCAGCCCCAGCATTTT. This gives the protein CASSSEGHLNQPQHF.